The source of this T cell receptor (beta chain) is a study of blood T cell repertoires in COVID-19. Assay: immunoSEQ multiplex PCR; the TCRdb copy retains only in-frame clones and omits some. The sample holds 25,000 to 35,000 clones, over 85% seen once. V dropped 6 bases and J dropped 7; count of bases not matched to a gene: 11. The CDR3 is made up of 16 amino acids. The germline gives CDR1 LNHDA, CDR2 SQIVND (reference sequence). Sequencing input: peripheral blood. The clonotype was recovered from a man between 70 and 80 years old with active or convalescent COVID-19. V gene TRBV19 combines with J gene TRBJ1-6, with 8 bases aligning to TRBD1. The DNA of the CDR3 is TGTGCCAGTAGAGAAATGGGGCAGGGGGCGAATTCACCCCTCCACTTT. Amino acid sequence: CASREMGQGANSPLHF.